This paragraph reports one TCR beta chain. Its antigen remains unknown. The germline gives CDR1 MDHEN, CDR2 SYDVKM. This CDR3 spans 17 amino acids. The V end lost 5 bases, the J end lost 8 bases, and 25 bases lay between the germline ends. The data were taken from a study of Ad26.COV2.S vaccination and SARS-CoV-2 variants. About the research overall: The donor belonged to the COV1001 Ad26.COV2.S trial arm. Whole-study findings and limits: Higher spike-specific TCR breadth was found in vaccine recipients than in placebo recipients.

The method was immunoSEQ multiplex PCR; TCRdb's version includes in-frame clones alone and lacks a portion of them. The repertoire includes a few hundred thousand clones, roughly 80% of them detected once, and around 7.3% sits in the top ten. Treatment of the sample: 15 to 20 received Ad26.COV2.S at low or high dose, single or two shots; several received placebo; per-sample allocation not given. Each sample was drawn 63 days after the first injection (of vaccine or placebo). Donor was an adult aged 18-55 years in Boston. The receptor was derived from a person aged 18-65 years who received the Ad26.COV2.S COVID-19 vaccine or a placebo. The specimen was peripheral blood, collected in a trial of Ad26.COV2.S vaccine versus placebo. This rearrangement joins TRBV28 to TRBJ2-1; D is possibly TRBD1 (6 bases). CDR3 in DNA: TGTGCCAGCAGTAAGATACAGGGCGGGCTAGTTAGTGATGAGCAGTTCTTC. It encodes CASSKIQGGLVSDEQFF.